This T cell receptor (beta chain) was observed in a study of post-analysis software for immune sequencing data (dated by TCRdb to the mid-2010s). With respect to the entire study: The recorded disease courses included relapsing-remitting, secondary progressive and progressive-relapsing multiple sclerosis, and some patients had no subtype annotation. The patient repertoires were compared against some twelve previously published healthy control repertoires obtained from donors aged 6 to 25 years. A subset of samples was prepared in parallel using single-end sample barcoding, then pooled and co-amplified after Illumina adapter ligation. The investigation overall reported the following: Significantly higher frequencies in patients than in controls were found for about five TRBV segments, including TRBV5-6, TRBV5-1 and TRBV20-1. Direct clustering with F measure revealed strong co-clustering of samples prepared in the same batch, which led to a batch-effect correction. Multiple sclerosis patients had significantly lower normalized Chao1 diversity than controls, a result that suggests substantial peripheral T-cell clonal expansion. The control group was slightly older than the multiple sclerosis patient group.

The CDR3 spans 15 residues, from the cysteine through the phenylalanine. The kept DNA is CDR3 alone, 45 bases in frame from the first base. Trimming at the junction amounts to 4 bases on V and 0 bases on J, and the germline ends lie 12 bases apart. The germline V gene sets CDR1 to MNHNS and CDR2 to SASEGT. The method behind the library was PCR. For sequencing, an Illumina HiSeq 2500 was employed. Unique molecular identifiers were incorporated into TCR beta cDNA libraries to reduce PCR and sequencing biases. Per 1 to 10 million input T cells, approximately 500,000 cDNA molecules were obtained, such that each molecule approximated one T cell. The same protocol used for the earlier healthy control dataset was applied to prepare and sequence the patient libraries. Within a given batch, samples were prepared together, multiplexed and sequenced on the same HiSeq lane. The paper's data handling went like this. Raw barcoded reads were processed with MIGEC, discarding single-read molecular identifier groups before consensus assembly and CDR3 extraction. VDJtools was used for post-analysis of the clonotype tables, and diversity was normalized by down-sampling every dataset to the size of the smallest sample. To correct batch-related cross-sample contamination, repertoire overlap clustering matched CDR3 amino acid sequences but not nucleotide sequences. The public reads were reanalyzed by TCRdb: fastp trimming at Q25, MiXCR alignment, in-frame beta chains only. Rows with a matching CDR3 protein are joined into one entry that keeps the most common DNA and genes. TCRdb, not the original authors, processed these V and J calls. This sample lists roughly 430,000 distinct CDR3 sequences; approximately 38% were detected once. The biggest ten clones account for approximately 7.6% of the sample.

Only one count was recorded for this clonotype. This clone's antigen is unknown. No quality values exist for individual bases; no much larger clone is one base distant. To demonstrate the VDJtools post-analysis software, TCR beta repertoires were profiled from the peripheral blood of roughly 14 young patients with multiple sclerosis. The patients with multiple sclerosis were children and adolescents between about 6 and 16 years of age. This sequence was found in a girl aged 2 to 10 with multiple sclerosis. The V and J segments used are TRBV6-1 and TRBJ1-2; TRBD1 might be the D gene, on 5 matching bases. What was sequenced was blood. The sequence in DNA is TGTGCCAGCAGTGTGACGACAGCAGCTAACTATGGCTACACCTTC. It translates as CASSVTTAANYGYTF.